Below are 15 T cell receptor beta chains sequenced from a single sample in a study of T cell changes during pregnancy in multiple sclerosis. Produced via immunoSEQ multiplex PCR; TCRdb's table is partial and in-frame only. The sample records approximately 100,000 clones, approximately 90% being singletons. The sequenced sample was peripheral blood, obtained after pregnancy. These receptors originate from a female donor with multiple sclerosis, enrolled in a pregnancy study.

This sequence joins TRBV7-3 and TRBJ2-3; the match to TRBD2 covers 7 bases. This CDR3 is 15 amino acids long. CDR1 and CDR2 from the germline V gene are SGHTA and FQGTGA. With V trimmed by 2 bases and J by 3 bases, 5 bases remained unmatched. The CDR3: CASSLEGTKTDTQYF. The CDR3 DNA reads TGTGCCAGCAGCTTAGAGGGGACTAAGACAGATACGCAGTATTTT.

V and J are TRBV5-1 and TRBJ2-7; a weak D match, TRBD2 (7 bases). Germline V gene lookup returns CDR1 SGHRS and CDR2 YFSETQ. This CDR3 contains 14 residues. Trimming pared 4 bases from V and 5 bases from J, leaving 16 bases between. Here the CDR3 DNA reads TGCGCCAGCAGCCCTCAGGGGACTACCGACGAGCAGTACTTC. Its protein product is CASSPQGTTDEQYF.

The chain carries TRBV29-1 and TRBJ1-1; D is unresolved. The CDR3 has 13 residues. Between the trimmed V and J ends, which lost 7 bases and 0 bases, there was a span of 12 bases. Germline CDR1 and CDR2: SQVTM and ANQGSEA. CDR3 region: CSAGDGMNTEAFF. CDR3 nucleotide sequence: TGCAGCGCCGGAGACGGAATGAACACTGAAGCTTTCTTT.

This chain uses TRBV29-1 with TRBJ1-2; 8 nucleotides match TRBD1. V lost 7 bases and J lost 2; bases outside the gene matches: 9. CDR3 length equals 14 residues. Germline CDR1 SQVTM, CDR2 ANQGSEA. The CDR3 DNA follows: TGCAGCGCATTCGGACAGGGAAAAAACTATGGCTACACCTTC. This codes for CSAFGQGKNYGYTF. Complete variable domain (other parts from reference TRBV29-1 and TRBJ1-2): SAVISQKPSRDICQRGTSLTIQCQVDSQVTMMFWYRQQPGQSLTLIATANQGSEATYESGFVIDKFPISRPNLTFSTLTVSNMSPEDSSIYLCSAFGQGKNYGYTFGSGTRLTVV.

The chain recombines TRBV7-2 with TRBJ1-2, with D maybe TRBD1 (5 bases). CDR3 length equals 13 residues. The V end was cut by 5 bases, the J end by 4 bases, with 11 bases between. Germline V gene sequence: CDR1 SGHTA, CDR2 FQGNSA. CDR3 loop: CASSPAGLYGYTF. The CDR3, as DNA: TGTGCCAGCAGCCCCGCGGGACTCTATGGCTACACCTTC. The variable domain in full, with the rest retrieved from reference TRBV7-2 and TRBJ1-2, is GAGVSQSPSNKVTEKGKDVELRCDPISGHTALYWYRQSLGQGLEFLIYFQGNSAPDKSGLPSDRFSAERTGGSVSTLTIQRTQQEDSAVYLCASSPAGLYGYTFGSGTRLTVV.

This clone appeared once. The rearrangement links TRBV4-1 to TRBJ2-2; maybe TRBD2 (6 bases). V was pared by 1 base and J by 4 bases, with 13 bases between. CDR3 length: 16 residues. Germline CDR1 is MGHRA and CDR2 is YSYEKL. The DNA of the CDR3 is TGCGCCAGCAGCCAAGTTTGGGCGGGGTTCACCGGGGAGCTGTTTTTT. Encoded protein: CASSQVWAGFTGELFF.

The genes are TRBV6-1 and TRBJ1-1, with a possible D match to TRBD1 (5 bases). Trimming removed 5 bases at V and 4 bases at J, with 14 bases between. Germline CDR1 and CDR2: MNHNS and SASEGT. The CDR3 totals 14 residues. This CDR3 is CASSPGLGGTEAFF. The DNA of the CDR3 is TGTGCCAGCAGTCCGGGACTGGGGGGCACTGAAGCTTTCTTT.

The J gene is TRBJ2-1, the V gene TRBV1; the tabulated D call, TRBD2, remains unverified against the DNA. TRBV1 corresponds to a pseudogene. The CDR3 covers 15 residues. The CDR3 spells CTSSQGSDSYNEQFF. CDR3 coding DNA: TGCACCAGCAGCCAAGGGAGCGACTCCTACAATGAGCAGTTCTTC.

The chain recombines TRBV6-1 with TRBJ1-1; D possibly corresponds to TRBD1 (5 bases). This CDR3 has 13 amino acids. V lost 8 bases and J lost 2, with 12 bases in between. CDR1 is MNHNS and CDR2 is SASEGT in the germline V gene. CDR3 nucleotides: TGTGCCAGCCAAGCACAGGTTAACACTGAAGCTTTCTTT. Translated, it gives CASQAQVNTEAFF.

J is TRBJ2-7 and V is TRBV15, with TRBD1 matching over 8 bases. Germline V lookup: CDR1 LNHNV, CDR2 YYDKDF (reference sequence). The junction had 5 bases not matched to a gene; V was cut back by 0 bases and J by 4 bases. CDR3 length equals 15 residues. The CDR3 is CATSRDQGARYEQYF. The CDR3 DNA is TGTGCCACCAGCAGAGATCAGGGGGCCCGATACGAGCAGTACTTC.

The V and J genes are TRBV4-3 and TRBJ2-1, with D hard to call. The germline gives CDR1 LGHNA, CDR2 YSLEER. This CDR3 has 15 amino acids. Trimming took 0 bases from V and 0 from J, leaving 6 bases between them. CDR3 DNA: TGCGCCAGCAGCCAAGATGAGAGCTCCTACAATGAGCAGTTCTTC. Encoded protein: CASSQDESSYNEQFF.

This CDR3 reads CASNSPFDTDTQYF. CDR3 coding DNA: TGTGCCAGCAACTCTCCCTTTGACACAGATACGCAGTATTTT. J is TRBJ2-3 and V is TRBV27; D not resolved. The CDR3 runs to 14 residues. Germline assignment: CDR1 MNHEY and CDR2 SMNVEV (reference sequence). V gave up 7 bases and J gave up 2 bases, with 13 bases separating them.

This chain connects TRBV12-5 to TRBJ1-6; D ambiguous. This CDR3 is built from 15 residues. The ends were cut back, 1 base at V and 9 bases at J, with 13 bases in the middle. Germline V gene sequence: CDR1 LGHNT, CDR2 FRNRAP. The CDR3 nucleotides read TGTGCTAGTGGTTTGGAAGGGATGGGGAGTTCACCCCTCCACTTT. This translates into CASGLEGMGSSPLHF.

The V and J genes are TRBV15 and TRBJ2-7; TRBD1 is a possible D gene (6 bases). This CDR3 is 15 amino acids long. In germline, CDR1 is LNHNV, CDR2 YYDKDF (reference sequence). V lost 2 bases and J lost 3, with 14 bases in between. The CDR3 loop is CATSRKQGYGYEQYF. The CDR3 region has the DNA TGTGCCACCAGCAGAAAACAGGGATACGGCTACGAGCAGTACTTC.

J is TRBJ2-1 and V is TRBV20-1, with D unclear. The CDR3 extends over 11 amino acids. CDR1 is DFQATT, CDR2 SNEGSKA, per germline (reference sequence). Trimming took off 6 bases at V and 3 bases at J, with 6 bases between the two ends. CDR3 sequence (DNA): TGCAGTGCCTATAACTACAATGAGCAGTTCTTC. Amino acid sequence: CSAYNYNEQFF.